Listed below are T cell receptor beta chains from one sample, sequenced in a study of blood T cells in healthy people across ages. From the 5' RACE reads, TCRdb called clonotypes with MiXCR, one entry per CDR3 protein. In the table there are about 680,000 distinct CDR3 sequences, approximately 50% of which are singletons. Specimen: blood. These receptors all come from a woman aged 55 to 70 in good health. Both conserved end residues are part of each CDR3. D genes are given only for firm matches. Only some rows state a clone size, as once, few, many or a class for expanded clones.

size,D,V,J,DNA,CDR3
NA,TRBD1,TRBV7-2,TRBJ1-2,TGTGCCAGCAGCTTAGCAGGGACAGTTGGCTACACCTTC,CASSLAGTVGYTF
NA,NA,TRBV7-2,TRBJ2-1,TGTGCCAGCAGCCCCAGCATTGAGCAGTTCTTC,CASSPSIEQFF
NA,TRBD2,TRBV6-4,TRBJ2-7,TGTGCCAGCAGTCAGATAGCGGGAAGCTCCTACGAGCAGTACTTC,CASSQIAGSSYEQYF
NA,NA,TRBV6-2/TRBV6-3,TRBJ2-7,TGTGCCAGCGGTAACTCTAACCCCTACGAGCAGTACTTC,CASGNSNPYEQYF
NA,NA,TRBV7-9,TRBJ2-5,TGTGCCAGCAGCTTAGAGGGGTCGACGGGAGAGACCCAGTACTTC,CASSLEGSTGETQYF
few,NA,TRBV10-3,TRBJ1-2,TGTGCCATCAGTGAGTCGGAGGGATATGGTGGCTACACCTTC,CAISESEGYGGYTF
few,TRBD2,TRBV20-1,TRBJ2-3,TGCAGTGCTAGAGATCGTCTAGCGGGAGAGGCGGAACGGTATTTT,CSARDRLAGEAERYF
NA,NA,TRBV20-1,TRBJ1-2,TGCAGTGCTAGTCACTATGGCTACACCTTC,CSASHYGYTF
NA,TRBD1,TRBV24-1,TRBJ1-1,TGTGCCACCAGTGATCTGACAGGGAGTGAAGCTTTCTTT,CATSDLTGSEAFF
NA,TRBD2,TRBV7-2,TRBJ2-7,TGTGCCAGCAGCGTAACTAGCGGGAACTACAATGAGCAGTACTTC,CASSVTSGNYNEQYF
NA,NA,TRBV27,TRBJ1-2,TGTGCCAGCAGTTCTACCCGGGGTCACAACTATGGCTACACCTTC,CASSSTRGHNYGYTF
NA,NA,TRBV29-1,TRBJ1-3,TGCAGCGTTGCGGACATCTTTGGAAACACCATATATTTT,CSVADIFGNTIYF
few,NA,TRBV7-9,TRBJ1-1,TGTGCCAGCAGCCCAGGGGCCCGCTGGATGAACACTGAAGCTTTCTTT,CASSPGARWMNTEAFF
few,NA,TRBV29-1,TRBJ2-6,TGCAGCGTTGCTATCTCTGGGGCCAACGTCCTGACTTTC,CSVAISGANVLTF
NA,NA,TRBV20-1,TRBJ2-5,TGCAGTGCGGGAATAGGGTCGGAGACCCAGTACTTC,CSAGIGSETQYF
NA,TRBD1,TRBV5-1,TRBJ2-7,TGCGCCAGCAGCTTGGTCGGACAGGGGGCAGGCGAGCAGTACTTC,CASSLVGQGAGEQYF
few,NA,TRBV21-1,TRBJ2-7,TGTGCCAGCAGCAAAGGTTCGGGAGGAGAGTGGCCCTACGAGCAGTACTTC,CASSKGSGGEWPYEQYF
NA,NA,TRBV7-2,TRBJ2-7,TGTGCCAGCGGCGCCCGATCGAACTACGAGCAGTACTTC,CASGARSNYEQYF
NA,NA,TRBV6-5,TRBJ1-6,TGTGCCAGCAGTTACTCGGGGCTCCGGAGCTCCTATAATTCACCCCTCCACTTT,CASSYSGLRSSYNSPLHF
NA,TRBD1,TRBV11-3,TRBJ2-1,TGTGCCAGCAGCAAAAAACAGGGGAAGGGGGAAGAGACCCAGTTCTTC,CASSKKQGKGEETQFF
NA,NA,TRBV20-1,TRBJ1-1,TGCAGTGCTAAACCCCCTATACAGGGGAACACTGAAGCTTTCTTT,CSAKPPIQGNTEAFF
NA,TRBD1,TRBV20-1,TRBJ1-2,TGCAGTGCTAGGTCCGCAGGGGGCGCGGGTGGCTACACCTTC,CSARSAGGAGGYTF
NA,TRBD1,TRBV5-1,TRBJ2-6,TGCGCCAGCAGCGCGAGACAGGGAGCCAGCGTCCTGACTTTC,CASSARQGASVLTF
NA,TRBD1,TRBV27,TRBJ2-7,TGTGCCAGCAGTACAGGGGTCCACTCCTACGAGCAGTACTTC,CASSTGVHSYEQYF
NA,NA,TRBV7-2,TRBJ2-5,TGTGCCAGCAGCTTAGTTCCAGGGTGGGACAATGAGCAGTACTTC,CASSLVPGWDNEQYF
NA,NA,TRBV9,TRBJ2-7,TGTGCCAGCAGCGTAGTAGGGGTTTCCTACAATGAGCAGTACTTC,CASSVVGVSYNEQYF
NA,NA,TRBV20-1,TRBJ2-5,TGCAGTGCTAGTGAGCATCCCTCGGGGACCCAGTACTTC,CSASEHPSGTQYF
NA,TRBD2,TRBV20-1,TRBJ2-1,TGCAGTGCGGCTAGCGGGAGCAAGGACAATGAGCAGTTCTTC,CSAASGSKDNEQFF
NA,TRBD2,TRBV4-3,TRBJ2-1,TGCGCCAGCAGCCAAGGGGACGGGACTAGCGGGAGGAATGAGCAGTTCTTC,CASSQGDGTSGRNEQFF
once,NA,TRBV7-2,TRBJ2-7,TGTGCCAGCAGCTTAGTGGTGGGAGCAAACGAGCAGTACTTC,CASSLVVGANEQYF
NA,NA,TRBV28,TRBJ2-3,TGTGCCAGCCTCGGCCCTGGGCTAGTCCAAGATACGCAGTATTTT,CASLGPGLVQDTQYF
few,NA,TRBV4-3,TRBJ1-1,TGCGCCAGCAGCCAGAGGGTTAGCACTGAAGCTTTCTTT,CASSQRVSTEAFF